One sample yielded the 26 T cell receptor beta chains listed below, sequenced in a study of cytomegalovirus exposure and HLA in healthy donors. The PCR was carried out with 60 Vbeta primers and 13 Jbeta primers. The protocol was immunoSEQ multiplex PCR, while the TCRdb copy is restricted to in-frame clones and leaves out a portion. The sample table includes 160,000 or so clones. The sequenced sample was PBMCs. The receptors stem from a man younger than 40 in good health and CMV-seronegative.

The chain carries TRBV19 and TRBJ2-1; the D gene is possibly TRBD1 (6 bases). The CDR3 extends over 15 amino acids. Germline values: CDR1 LNHDA, CDR2 SQIVND (reference sequence). V was trimmed by 1 base and J by 12 bases, leaving 19 bases between them. Here the CDR3 DNA reads TGTGCCAGTAGTATAGCTGGGGCAGGGCTAGGGGGGCAGTTCTTC. This codes for CASSIAGAGLGGQFF.

In nucleotides, the CDR3 is TGTGCCAGCACCCAAGTGAAGACTAGCGGAATCAATGAGCAGTTCTTC. Amino acids: CASTQVKTSGINEQFF. V and J are TRBV27 and TRBJ2-1; 9 bases are a match to TRBD2. This CDR3 is 16 amino acids long. Germline V gene lookup returns CDR1 MNHEY and CDR2 SMNVEV (reference sequence). V dropped 7 bases and J dropped 6; count of bases not matched to a gene: 13.

The CDR3 protein is CASSFGTGANQETQYF. In DNA, the CDR3 is TGCGCCAGCAGCTTCGGGACAGGGGCGAATCAAGAGACCCAGTACTTC. The chain is built from TRBV5-1 and TRBJ2-5; 10 nucleotides match TRBD1. V lost 2 bases to trimming and J lost 2 bases; unmatched junction nucleotides: 6. The CDR3 consists of 16 residues. Germline CDR1 and CDR2: SGHRS and YFSETQ.

The rearrangement uses TRBV19 and TRBJ2-3, with TRBD1 matching over 12 bases. This CDR3 contains 14 residues. Trimming at V came to 6 bases and at J to 6 bases, leaving 4 bases not matched to a gene. Germline-derived CDR1 and CDR2 are LNHDA and SQIVND (reference sequence). CDR3 bases: TGTGCCAGTAGAGGGACAGGGGGCTTGGATACGCAGTATTTT. Its translation: CASRGTGGLDTQYF.

As to this clone: Other DNA sequences in the sample encode the same CDR3. The chain uses TRBV5-6 and TRBJ2-7; TRBD2 matches 12 bases. This CDR3 has 15 amino acids. The V and J ends lost 1 base and 2 bases, in that order; junction bases with no gene match: 1. Per germline, CDR1 SGHDT and CDR2 YYEEEE. The CDR3, as DNA: TGTGCCAGCAGCTTGCTAGCGGGAGGGGCCTACGAGCAGTACTTC. Its protein product is CASSLLAGGAYEQYF.

Here the CDR3 reads CASSNYFSVEYF. In DNA form, the CDR3 reads TGTGCCAGCAGCAACTACTTTAGCGTGGAGTACTTC. V gene TRBV21-1 combines with J gene TRBJ2-7; the listed D gene, TRBD2, was not tested against the DNA. TRBV21-1 is reported as a pseudogene. The CDR3 covers 12 residues.

J is TRBJ1-2 and V is TRBV6-5; 10 bases agree with TRBD1. Germline trimming cut 1 base from V and 6 bases from J; bases unmatched to any gene: 5. Germline loops: CDR1 MNHEY, CDR2 SVGAGI. The CDR3 runs 15 residues. In nucleotides, the CDR3 is TGTGCCAGCAGTTACTTGACAGGGGGCGAAGATGGCTACACCTTC. It yields the protein CASSYLTGGEDGYTF.

The chain carries TRBV10-2 and TRBJ2-1; D unclear. The CDR3 consists of 13 residues. V dropped 0 bases and J dropped 16 bases, with 16 bases sitting between them. Germline CDR1 WSHSY, CDR2 SAAADI. The CDR3 here is CASSESEPRNQFF. The CDR3 region has the DNA TGCGCCAGCAGTGAGTCAGAACCGAGGAACCAATTCTTC.

The chain couples TRBV18 to TRBJ2-7; 7 bases line up with TRBD2. Germline V CDR1 and CDR2: KGHSH, LQKENI. The ends lost 0 bases at V and 2 bases at J; junction bases unmatched: 1. The CDR3 sequence is 14 residues long. The CDR3, as DNA: TGTGCCAGCTCACCACCGGGACTACCCTACGAGCAGTACTTC. It specifies CASSPPGLPYEQYF.

V is TRBV11-1 and J is TRBJ1-1; 7 bases fit TRBD1. CDR1 and CDR2 from the germline V gene are SGHAT and FQDESV (reference sequence). V was clipped by 2 bases and J by 2 bases; unmatched bases: 8. CDR3 length: 16 amino acids. The CDR3 nucleotides read TGTGCCAGCAGCTTAATACCAGGGGGAGGAAACACTGAAGCTTTCTTT. Translating it yields CASSLIPGGGNTEAFF.

J is TRBJ2-7 and V is TRBV28, with D tentatively TRBD1 (6 bases). Trimming shortened V by 8 bases and J by 4 bases, and 12 bases separated the two germline ends. There are 12 residues in the CDR3. The germline CDR1 and CDR2 sequences are MDHEN and SYDVKM. CDR3 nucleotides: TGTGCCAGCGGGACAATGATATACGAGCAGTACTTC. Its translation is CASGTMIYEQYF.

CDR3 bases: TGCAGCGTTGACGACAGCTTTAGCACAGATACGCAGTATTTT. This translates into CSVDDSFSTDTQYF. The chain uses TRBV29-1 and TRBJ2-3; possibly TRBD1 for D (5 bases). Germline V gene lookup returns CDR1 SQVTM and CDR2 ANQGSEA. V lost 3 bases to trimming and J lost 0 bases, with 10 bases between them. The CDR3 consists of 14 residues.

The chain links TRBV7-8 to TRBJ2-5; D ambiguous. CDR1 is SGHVS, CDR2 FQNEAQ, per germline. This CDR3 comprises 13 residues. The V end lost 7 bases, the J end lost 2 bases, and 11 bases lay between the germline ends. The CDR3 loop reads CASTFPSQETQYF. CDR3 nucleotide sequence: TGTGCCAGCACCTTCCCGAGTCAAGAGACCCAGTACTTC.

This sequence joins TRBV14 and TRBJ2-7; 8 bases agree with TRBD1. This CDR3 has 15 amino acids. Germline CDR1 reads SGHDN; CDR2 reads FVKESK. J was trimmed by 0 bases and V by 4 bases; bases with no gene match: 5. The CDR3 loop is CASSLDRGSSYEQYF. CDR3 in DNA: TGTGCCAGCAGCCTAGACAGGGGTAGCTCCTACGAGCAGTACTTC.

The rearrangement joins TRBV18 to TRBJ1-1; 7 nucleotides agree with TRBD1. The V gene end was trimmed by 4 bases and the J gene end by 5 bases; junction bases not matched to a gene: 4. This CDR3 contains 13 residues. Germline CDR1 is KGHSH and CDR2 is LQKENI. The CDR3 DNA reads as TGTGCCAGCTCACAGGGGGCCGGGACTGAAGCTTTCTTT. It encodes CASSQGAGTEAFF.

This chain joins TRBV29-1 and TRBJ2-2; 14 bases align to TRBD2. Unmatched junction bases numbered 9, after V lost 6 bases and J lost 6 bases. There are 16 residues in the CDR3. Germline CDR1 is SQVTM and CDR2 is ANQGSEA. The CDR3 region has the DNA TGCAGCGTCCACTGGGGACTAGCGGGAGAGTCCGGGGAGCTGTTTTTT. This gives the protein CSVHWGLAGESGELFF.

CDR3 DNA: TGCGCCAGCAGCGGGGGACAGGGCGAATTTGGGTCCCAGTACTTC. Translation: CASSGGQGEFGSQYF. J is TRBJ2-5 and V is TRBV5-1, with 9 bases fitting TRBD1. Germline trimming cut 4 bases from V and 9 bases from J; bases unmatched to any gene: 13. This CDR3 has 15 residues. Germline V gene lookup returns CDR1 SGHRS and CDR2 YFSETQ.

This chain links TRBV10-3 with TRBJ1-6; TRBD1 matches 10 bases. The V segment lost 10 bases and the J segment 8 bases; nucleotides outside the gene matches: 11. The CDR3 has 15 residues. Germline V CDR1 and CDR2: ENHRY, SYGVKD. In DNA form, the CDR3 reads TGTGCCAGCCGGGACAGGGGAGGATCCGATTCACCCCTCCACTTT. It is translated as CASRDRGGSDSPLHF.

This rearrangement joins TRBV6-1 to TRBJ1-5; D gene ambiguous. CDR1 MNHNS and CDR2 SASEGT come from the germline V gene. Between the trimmed V and J ends, which lost 2 bases and 4 bases, there was a span of 6 bases. The CDR3 consists of 13 residues. CDR3 DNA sequence: TGTGCCAGCAGTGAAAACATTAATCAGCCCCAGCATTTT. This encodes CASSENINQPQHF.

The chain is built from TRBV5-4 and TRBJ2-6, with TRBD1 matching over 10 bases. Germline loops: CDR1 SGHNT, CDR2 YYREEE (reference sequence). The CDR3 is made up of 17 amino acids. V lost 4 bases and J lost 2; bases outside the gene matches: 6. The CDR3 loop reads CASSPGTGVTGANVLTF. CDR3 DNA sequence: TGTGCCAGCAGCCCGGGGACAGGGGTTACTGGGGCCAACGTCCTGACTTTC.

CDR3 sequence: CASSSSDNREQYF. The CDR3 DNA reads as TGTGCCAGCAGCTCGTCGGACAACAGGGAGCAGTACTTC. V and J are TRBV11-2 and TRBJ2-7; a weak D match, TRBD1 (5 bases). V was clipped by 4 bases and J by 7 bases, with 14 bases between them. From germline, CDR1 is SGHAT and CDR2 FQNNGV. The CDR3 loop spans 13 amino acids.

The rearrangement uses TRBV7-8 and TRBJ2-5, with D tentatively TRBD1 (7 bases). V lost 1 base and J lost 7, with 28 bases in between. This CDR3 has 19 amino acids. Per germline, CDR1 SGHVS and CDR2 FQNEAQ. CDR3 nucleotide sequence: TGTGCCAGCAGCTTAGAGGAGGGGGCGATGGTAGCGGTAAGGTGGACCCAGTACTTC. Protein: CASSLEEGAMVAVRWTQYF.

V and J are TRBV6-5 and TRBJ2-7; the D gene is possibly TRBD2 (6 bases). V lost 5 bases to trimming and J lost 6 bases, with 8 bases between them. Germline V gene sequence: CDR1 MNHEY, CDR2 SVGAGI. This CDR3 has 11 amino acids. The CDR3 nucleotides read TGTGCCAGCAGTAGCGGGTCCGAGCAGTACTTC. Its protein product is CASSSGSEQYF.

The J gene is TRBJ1-2, the V gene TRBV2; TRBD1 is a possible D gene (6 bases). V lost 6 bases, J lost 0 bases, and 17 bases lay in between. The CDR3 has 16 residues. The germline V gene encodes CDR1 SNHLY and CDR2 FYNNEI. This CDR3 is CASRGLGTYPNYGYTF. CDR3 DNA sequence: TGTGCCAGCAGGGGGTTAGGGACATATCCTAACTATGGCTACACCTTC.

The gene calls are TRBV4-1 and TRBJ1-6, with no clear D. Germline lookup yields CDR1 MGHRA and CDR2 YSYEKL. The CDR3 consists of 15 residues. The V end lost 1 base, the J end lost 13 bases, and 17 bases lay between the germline ends. CDR3 amino acids: CASSQGLINGYPLHF. The CDR3 DNA sequence: TGCGCCAGCAGCCAAGGCTTAATCAACGGGTATCCCCTCCACTTT.

The V call is TRBV9, the J call TRBJ2-3; 7 nucleotides match TRBD2. Germline assignment: CDR1 SGDLS and CDR2 YYNGEE. The CDR3 has 15 amino acids. The V segment lost 4 bases and the J segment 5 bases; nucleotides outside the gene matches: 10. CDR3 residues: CASSPRVGGRDTQYF. The CDR3 DNA is TGTGCCAGCAGCCCGCGGGTGGGCGGGAGAGATACGCAGTATTTT.